The present TCR beta chain was sequenced within a study of OX40 agonist ivuxolimab in advanced cancers. Study-wide background: Dose-escalation patients were diagnosed with hepatocellular carcinoma, melanoma, renal cell cancer or head and neck cancer. In three patients, partial responses were observed, one with hepatocellular carcinoma and two with cutaneous melanoma.

A single count supports this clone. Its matching antigen is unknown. Findings and limits, study-wide: Blood T cells, both CD4+ and CD8+, expanded clonally by week 6 at 0.1 to 3.0 mg/kg.

V dropped 4 bases and J dropped 3 bases, with 7 bases sitting between them. Germline V gene sequence: CDR1 SGHTA, CDR2 FQGTGA. The CDR3 sequence is 13 residues long. The method was immunoSEQ multiplex PCR; TCRdb's version includes in-frame clones alone and lacks a portion of them. Counted here are roughly 80,000 clones, around 83% occurring once; the ten biggest clones make up 2% to 2.5%. This TCR was recovered from an adult with an advanced solid tumor such as melanoma, head and neck, liver or kidney cancer. The sample was CD4+ or CD8+ T cells sorted from blood, taken in a trial of the OX40 agonist ivuxolimab. The chain employs TRBV7-3 and TRBJ2-1; D may be TRBD2 (5 bases). The CDR3 spells CASSYDYYNEQFF. CDR3 DNA sequence: TGTGCCAGCAGCTACGACTACTACAATGAGCAGTTCTTC.